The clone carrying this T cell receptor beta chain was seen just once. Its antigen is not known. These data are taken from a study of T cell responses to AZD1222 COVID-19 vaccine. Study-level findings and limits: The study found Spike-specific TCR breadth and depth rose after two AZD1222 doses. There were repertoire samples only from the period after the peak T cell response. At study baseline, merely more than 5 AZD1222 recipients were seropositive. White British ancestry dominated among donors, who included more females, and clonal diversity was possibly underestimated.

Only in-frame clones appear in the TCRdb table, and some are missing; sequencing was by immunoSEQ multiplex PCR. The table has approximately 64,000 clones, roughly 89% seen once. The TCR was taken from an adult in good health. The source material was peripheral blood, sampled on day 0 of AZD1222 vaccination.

This CDR3 is CASSLSRGAYTYEQYF. The CDR3 coding sequence is TGTGCCAGCAGCTTATCCCGGGGAGCCTACACCTACGAGCAGTACTTC. The chain combines TRBV5-8 with TRBJ2-7; D possibly corresponds to TRBD2 (5 bases). The V gene lost 2 bases and the J gene lost 2 bases, with 17 bases spanning the gap. CDR1 and CDR2 from the germline V gene are SGHTS and YDEGEE. The CDR3 runs to 16 residues.